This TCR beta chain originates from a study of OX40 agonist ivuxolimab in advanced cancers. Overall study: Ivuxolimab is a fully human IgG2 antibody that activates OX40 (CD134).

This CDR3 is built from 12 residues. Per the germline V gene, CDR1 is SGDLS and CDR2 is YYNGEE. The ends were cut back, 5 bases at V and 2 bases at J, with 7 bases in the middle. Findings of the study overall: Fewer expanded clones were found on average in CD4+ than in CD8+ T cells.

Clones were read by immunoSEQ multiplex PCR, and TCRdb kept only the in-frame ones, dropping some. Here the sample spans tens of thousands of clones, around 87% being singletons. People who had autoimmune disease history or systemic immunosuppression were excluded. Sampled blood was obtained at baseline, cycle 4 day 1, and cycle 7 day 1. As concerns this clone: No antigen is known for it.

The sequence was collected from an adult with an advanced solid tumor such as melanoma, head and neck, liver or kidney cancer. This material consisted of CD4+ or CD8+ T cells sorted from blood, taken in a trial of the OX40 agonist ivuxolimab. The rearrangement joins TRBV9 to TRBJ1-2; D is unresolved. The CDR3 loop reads CASSRWNYGYTF. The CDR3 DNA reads TGTGCCAGCAGTAGGTGGAACTATGGCTACACCTTC.